These 17 T cell receptor beta chains came from one sample sequenced in a study of blood T cell repertoires in COVID-19. Assay: immunoSEQ multiplex PCR; the TCRdb copy retains only in-frame clones and omits some. This sample yields 30,000 to 40,000 clones, of which roughly 88% are seen a single time; 11% to 15% belongs to the top ten. The sample was peripheral blood. Source of these receptors: a man aged 60 to 69 with active COVID-19.

The CDR3 region is CASSLIQGFLSGANVLTF. The CDR3 DNA reads TGTGCCAGCAGTTTAATTCAGGGATTCCTGTCTGGGGCCAACGTCCTGACTTTC. The gene calls are TRBV27 and TRBJ2-6; possibly TRBD1 for D (5 bases). This CDR3 has 18 residues. The V gene's germline CDR1 is MNHEY and CDR2 SMNVEV (reference sequence). Trimming shortened V by 2 bases and J by 1 base, and 15 bases separated the two germline ends.

The chain recombines TRBV7-9 with TRBJ2-4; a weak D match, TRBD2 (7 bases). This CDR3 is built from 17 residues. Germline-derived CDR1 and CDR2 are SEHNR and FQNEAQ (reference sequence). V was cut by 5 bases and J by 6 bases, with 23 bases left in between. The CDR3 is CASSPAQGRALGNIQYF. For the CDR3, the DNA is TGTGCCAGCAGCCCGGCTCAGGGGAGGGCCCTCGGAAACATTCAGTACTTC.

V gene TRBV9 combines with J gene TRBJ2-1; D is perhaps TRBD2 (5 bases). V lost 3 bases to trimming and J lost 5 bases, with 18 bases between them. Germline V lookup: CDR1 SGDLS, CDR2 YYNGEE. The CDR3 totals 16 residues. The CDR3 sequence: CASSGKDLTRDNEQFF. The CDR3 DNA reads as TGTGCCAGCAGCGGAAAGGACCTCACGAGGGACAATGAGCAGTTCTTC.

The table lists this clone with a count of one. The chain uses TRBV6-5 and TRBJ1-2; possibly TRBD1 for D (6 bases). The CDR3 sequence is 13 residues long. Trimming stripped 5 bases from V and 1 base from J, with 8 bases between. The germline gives CDR1 MNHEY, CDR2 SVGAGI. The CDR3: CASSPQGNYGYTF. CDR3 sequence (DNA): TGTGCCAGCAGTCCACAGGGTAACTATGGCTACACCTTC.

This chain joins TRBV11-2 and TRBJ2-7; tentative D call: TRBD2 (5 bases). This CDR3 region has 15 residues. Per germline, CDR1 SGHAT and CDR2 FQNNGV. Trimming stripped 1 base from V and 3 bases from J, with 13 bases between. The CDR3 DNA reads TGTGCCAGCAGCTTAGCTAGCCACGTTAACTACGAGCAGTACTTC. Protein: CASSLASHVNYEQYF.

This clone was detected once. This chain links TRBV15 with TRBJ1-4, with TRBD1 matching over 9 bases. The CDR3 extends over 15 amino acids. CDR1 is LNHNV and CDR2 is YYDKDF in the germline V gene (reference sequence). Losses at the gene ends were 1 base for V and 5 bases for J; bases not matched to a gene: 2. The chain's CDR3 is CATSRVGTGNEKLFF. In DNA form, the CDR3 reads TGTGCCACCAGCAGAGTCGGGACAGGGAATGAAAAACTGTTTTTT.

This sequence joins TRBV23-1 and TRBJ2-1, with 10 bases fitting TRBD2. TRBV23-1 is given ORF status, its function remaining uncertain. The CDR3 contains 16 residues. V lost 2 bases and J lost 6; bases outside the gene matches: 7. The CDR3 region is CASSQPSGRGVNEQFF. CDR3 nucleotides: TGCGCCAGCAGTCAACCTAGCGGGAGAGGGGTCAATGAGCAGTTCTTC.

The rearrangement joins TRBV18 to TRBJ2-4; 10 nucleotides match TRBD2. Germline-derived CDR1 and CDR2 are KGHSH and LQKENI. The CDR3 totals 20 residues. V lost 2 bases to trimming and J lost 0 bases; unmatched junction nucleotides: 13. This CDR3 reads CASSPKLSSGRAPAKNIQYF. The CDR3 coding sequence is TGTGCCAGCTCACCAAAATTGTCCAGCGGGAGGGCCCCAGCCAAAAACATTCAGTACTTC.

The gene calls are TRBV18 and TRBJ2-3; D perhaps matches TRBD2 (6 bases). CDR3 length: 15 amino acids. Germline V lookup: CDR1 KGHSH, CDR2 LQKENI. V gave up 2 bases and J gave up 0 bases, with 9 bases separating them. The CDR3 nucleotides are TGTGCCAGCTCACCAACTAGCTCTAGCACAGATACGCAGTATTTT. It is translated as CASSPTSSSTDTQYF. The full variable domain, with the rest looked up from reference TRBV18 and TRBJ2-3, is NAGVMQNPRHLVRRRGQEARLRCSPMKGHSHVYWYRQLPEEGLKFMVYLQKENIIDESGMPKERFSAEFPKEGPSILRIQQVVRGDSAAYFCASSPTSSSTDTQYFGPGTRLTVL.

The chain combines TRBV2 with TRBJ2-7, with 8 bases fitting TRBD1. Germline lookup yields CDR1 SNHLY and CDR2 FYNNEI. This CDR3 spans 12 amino acids. V dropped 7 bases and J dropped 6; count of bases not matched to a gene: 5. The CDR3 coding sequence is TGTGCCAGCACCCGGACAGGGATCGAGCAGTACTTC. Its translation is CASTRTGIEQYF.

This chain links TRBV6-8 with TRBJ2-7; 7 bases agree with TRBD2. Trimming took 11 bases from V and 2 from J; bases not matched to a gene: 18. The CDR3 has 16 amino acids. The germline gives CDR1 MNHGY, CDR2 SAAAGT. This chain's CDR3 is CAPSGQRRDKPYEQYF. The CDR3 bases are TGTGCCCCTAGCGGCCAGCGGCGGGATAAGCCCTACGAGCAGTACTTC.

This clone was seen once. The CDR3 DNA reads TGTGCCAGCAGTGGGGGGGTGGCGGATACGCAGTATTTT. Its protein product is CASSGGVADTQYF. The rearrangement uses TRBV28 and TRBJ2-3, with 7 bases aligning to TRBD2. The CDR3 contains 13 residues. Germline loops: CDR1 MDHEN, CDR2 SYDVKM. V was clipped by 5 bases and J by 6 bases; unmatched bases: 5.

The chain employs TRBV19 and TRBJ1-5; 8 bases align to TRBD1. V lost 5 bases and J lost 0; bases outside the gene matches: 6. Germline CDR1 and CDR2: LNHDA and SQIVND (reference sequence). The CDR3 is made up of 16 amino acids. CDR3 sequence: CASSDQGAYSNQPQHF. The CDR3 nucleotides are TGTGCCAGTAGTGATCAGGGGGCCTATAGCAATCAGCCCCAGCATTTT.

The gene calls are TRBV18 and TRBJ2-5; D is possibly TRBD1 (5 bases). Germline CDR1 is KGHSH and CDR2 is LQKENI. Trimming removed 3 bases at V and 3 bases at J, with 8 bases between. The CDR3 has 13 amino acids. The CDR3 nucleotides read TGTGCCAGCTCACCTGGGGCAGAAGAGACCCAGTACTTC. As protein: CASSPGAEETQYF.

The V gene is TRBV5-4, the J gene TRBJ2-7, with 8 bases identical to TRBD2. The V gene's germline CDR1 is SGHNT and CDR2 YYREEE (reference sequence). V dropped 4 bases and J dropped 7; count of bases not matched to a gene: 7. This CDR3 has 13 residues. CDR3 residues: CASSPVRGGEQYF. CDR3 coding DNA: TGTGCCAGCAGCCCCGTCCGGGGGGGAGAGCAGTACTTC.

The CDR3 protein is CASSLRQNTEAFF. CDR3 coding DNA: TGTGCCAGCAGCTTAAGACAGAACACTGAAGCTTTCTTT. The rearrangement joins TRBV7-9 to TRBJ1-1; D unresolved. The V end was cut by 2 bases, the J end by 1 base, with 5 bases between. The CDR3 sequence is 13 residues long. CDR1 SEHNR and CDR2 FQNEAQ come from the germline V gene (reference sequence).

The chain couples TRBV7-8 to TRBJ2-1; 7 nucleotides align to TRBD2. The CDR3 length is 15 residues. V shed 4 bases, J shed 0 bases, and the junction held 3 bases outside the gene matches. Looked up from germline, CDR1 is SGHVS and CDR2 is FQNEAQ. The CDR3 is CASSSSGISYNEQFF. In DNA, the CDR3 is TGTGCCAGCAGCTCTAGCGGTATCTCCTACAATGAGCAGTTCTTC.